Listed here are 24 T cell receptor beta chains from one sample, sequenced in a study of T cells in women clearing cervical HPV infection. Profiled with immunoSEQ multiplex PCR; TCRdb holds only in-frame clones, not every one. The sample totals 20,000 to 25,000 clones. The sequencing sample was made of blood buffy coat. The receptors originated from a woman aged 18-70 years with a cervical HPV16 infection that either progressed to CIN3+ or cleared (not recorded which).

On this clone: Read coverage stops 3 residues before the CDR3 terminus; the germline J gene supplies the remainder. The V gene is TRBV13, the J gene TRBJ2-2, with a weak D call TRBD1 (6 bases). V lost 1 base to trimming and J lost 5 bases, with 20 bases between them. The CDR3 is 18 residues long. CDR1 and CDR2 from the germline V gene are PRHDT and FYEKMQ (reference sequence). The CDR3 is CASSLDGIRAQGTGELFF. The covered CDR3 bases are TGTGCCAGCAGCTTAGATGGGATAAGGGCCCAGGGGACCGGGGAG.

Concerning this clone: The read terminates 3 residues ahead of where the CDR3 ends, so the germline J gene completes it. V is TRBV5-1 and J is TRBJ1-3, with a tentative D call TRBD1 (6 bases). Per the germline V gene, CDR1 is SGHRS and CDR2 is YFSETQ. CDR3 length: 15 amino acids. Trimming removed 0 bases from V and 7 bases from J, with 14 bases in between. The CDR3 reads CASSLGAGVANTIYF. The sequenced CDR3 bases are TGCGCCAGCAGCTTGGGGGCAGGGGTTGCGAACACC.

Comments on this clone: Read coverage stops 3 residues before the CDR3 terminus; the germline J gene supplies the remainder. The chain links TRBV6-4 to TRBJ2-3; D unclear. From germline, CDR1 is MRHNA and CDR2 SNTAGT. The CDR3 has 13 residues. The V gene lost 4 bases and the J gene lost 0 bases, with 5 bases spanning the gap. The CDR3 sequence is CASSGASTDTQYF. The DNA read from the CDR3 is TGTGCCAGCAGTGGCGCTAGCACAGATACG.

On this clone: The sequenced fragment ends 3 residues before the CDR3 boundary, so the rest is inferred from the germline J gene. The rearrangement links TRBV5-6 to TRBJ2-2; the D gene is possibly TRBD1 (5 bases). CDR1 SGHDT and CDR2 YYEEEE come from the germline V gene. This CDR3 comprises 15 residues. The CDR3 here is CASSLRQIYNSPLFF. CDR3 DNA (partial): TGTGCCAGCAGCCTAAGACAGATCTATAATTCACCG.

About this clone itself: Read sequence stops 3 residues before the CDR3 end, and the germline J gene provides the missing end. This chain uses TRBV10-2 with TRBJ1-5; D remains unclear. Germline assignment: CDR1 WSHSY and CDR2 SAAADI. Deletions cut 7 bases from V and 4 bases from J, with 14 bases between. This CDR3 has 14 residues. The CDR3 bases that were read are TGCGCCAGCATGGAGACAATGAGAAATCAGCCC. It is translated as CASMETMRNQP. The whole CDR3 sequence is CASMETMRNQPQHF.

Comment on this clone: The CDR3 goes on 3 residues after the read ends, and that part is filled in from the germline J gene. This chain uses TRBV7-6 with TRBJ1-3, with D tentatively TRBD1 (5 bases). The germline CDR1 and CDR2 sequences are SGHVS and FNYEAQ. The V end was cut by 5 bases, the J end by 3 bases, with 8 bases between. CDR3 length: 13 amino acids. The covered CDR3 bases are TGTGCCAGCAGCACGGACATTGGAAACACC. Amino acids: CASSTDIGNT. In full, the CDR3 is CASSTDIGNTIYF.

The covered CDR3 bases are TGTGCCAGCAGCCAATACCAGGACTCGCCGGGGGAAGATACG. Its translation: CASSQYQDSPGEDT. The complete CDR3 sequence is CASSQYQDSPGEDTQYF. The chain has TRBV4-2 and TRBJ2-3; a possible D gene is TRBD2 (6 bases). The read ends 3 residues early relative to the CDR3; the germline J gene fills the gap. The CDR3 has 17 amino acids. Looked up from germline, CDR1 is LGHNA and CDR2 is YNFKEQ. V lost 2 bases, J lost 5 bases, and 20 bases lay in between.

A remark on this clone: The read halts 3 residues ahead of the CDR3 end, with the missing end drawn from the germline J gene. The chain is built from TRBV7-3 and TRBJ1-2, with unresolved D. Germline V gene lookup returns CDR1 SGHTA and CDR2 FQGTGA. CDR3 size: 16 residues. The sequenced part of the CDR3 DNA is TGTGCCAGCAGCCCCATCCTAGCGGGAGGAACAGATACC. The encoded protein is CASSPILAGGTDT. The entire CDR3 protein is CASSPILAGGTDTYTF.

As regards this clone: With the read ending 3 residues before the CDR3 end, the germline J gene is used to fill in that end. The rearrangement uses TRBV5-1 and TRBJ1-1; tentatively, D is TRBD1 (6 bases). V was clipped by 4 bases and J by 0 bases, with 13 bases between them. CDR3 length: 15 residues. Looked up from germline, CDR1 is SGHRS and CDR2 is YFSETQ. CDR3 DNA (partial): TGCGCCAGCAGCCCAGGGGATCGCGTGAACACTGAA. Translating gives CASSPGDRVNTE. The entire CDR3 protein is CASSPGDRVNTEAFF.

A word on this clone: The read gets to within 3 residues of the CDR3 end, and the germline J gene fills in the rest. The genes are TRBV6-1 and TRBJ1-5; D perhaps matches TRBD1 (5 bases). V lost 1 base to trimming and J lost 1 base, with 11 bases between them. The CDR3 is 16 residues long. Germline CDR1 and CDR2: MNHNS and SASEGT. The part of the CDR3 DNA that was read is TGTGCCAGCAGTGAAGTAGGGGTTCTAAGCAATCAGCCC. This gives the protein CASSEVGVLSNQP. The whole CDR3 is CASSEVGVLSNQPQHF.

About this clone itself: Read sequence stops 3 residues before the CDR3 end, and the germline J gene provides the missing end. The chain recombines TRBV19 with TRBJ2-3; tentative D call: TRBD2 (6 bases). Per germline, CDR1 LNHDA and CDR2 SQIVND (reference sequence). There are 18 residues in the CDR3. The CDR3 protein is CASSNLNRREGSNQPQYF. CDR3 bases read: TGTGCCAGTAGTAATCTAAACAGGAGGGAAGGGAGCAATCAGCCG.

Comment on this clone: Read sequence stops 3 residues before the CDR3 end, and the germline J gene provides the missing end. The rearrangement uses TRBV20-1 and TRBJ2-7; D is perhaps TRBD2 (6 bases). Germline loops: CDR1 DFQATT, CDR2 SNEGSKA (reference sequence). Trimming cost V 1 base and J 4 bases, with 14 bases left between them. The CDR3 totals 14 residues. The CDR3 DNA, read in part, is TGCAGTGCTAGAGTGTACGGGAGCGGGTACGAG. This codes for CSARVYGSGYE. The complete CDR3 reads CSARVYGSGYEQYF.

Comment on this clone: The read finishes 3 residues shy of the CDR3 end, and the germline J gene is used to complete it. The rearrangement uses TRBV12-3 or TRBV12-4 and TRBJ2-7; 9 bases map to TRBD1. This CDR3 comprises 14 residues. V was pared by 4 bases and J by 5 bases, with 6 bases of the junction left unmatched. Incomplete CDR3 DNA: TGTGCCAGCAGTTCGGACAGGGGTTTTCACGAG. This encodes CASSSDRGFHE. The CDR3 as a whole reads CASSSDRGFHEQYF.

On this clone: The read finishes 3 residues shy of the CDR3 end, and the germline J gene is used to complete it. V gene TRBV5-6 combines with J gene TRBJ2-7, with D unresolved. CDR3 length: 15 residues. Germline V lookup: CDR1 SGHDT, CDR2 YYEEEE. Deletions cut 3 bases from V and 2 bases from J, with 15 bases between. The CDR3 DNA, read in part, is TGTGCCAGCAGCTCCCTACTGTCTCCCGCCTACGAG. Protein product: CASSSLLSPAYE. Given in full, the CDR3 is CASSSLLSPAYEQYF.

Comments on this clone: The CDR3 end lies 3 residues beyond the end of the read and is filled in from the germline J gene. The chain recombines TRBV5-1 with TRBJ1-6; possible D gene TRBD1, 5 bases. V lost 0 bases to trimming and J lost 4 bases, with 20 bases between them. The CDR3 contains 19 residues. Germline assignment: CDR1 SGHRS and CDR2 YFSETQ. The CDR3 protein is CASSLVGFLNKGYNSPLHF. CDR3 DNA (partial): TGCGCCAGCAGCTTGGTCGGTTTTCTCAATAAGGGGTATAATTCACCC.

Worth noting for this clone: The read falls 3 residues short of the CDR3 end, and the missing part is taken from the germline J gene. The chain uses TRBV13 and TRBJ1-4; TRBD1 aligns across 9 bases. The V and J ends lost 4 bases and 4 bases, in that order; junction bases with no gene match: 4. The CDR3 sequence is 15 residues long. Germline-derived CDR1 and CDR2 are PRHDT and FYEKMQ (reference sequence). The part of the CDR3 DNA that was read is TGTGCCAGCAGCTCCGGGACAGGGCTTAATGAAAAA. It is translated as CASSSGTGLNEK. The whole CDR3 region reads CASSSGTGLNEKLFF.

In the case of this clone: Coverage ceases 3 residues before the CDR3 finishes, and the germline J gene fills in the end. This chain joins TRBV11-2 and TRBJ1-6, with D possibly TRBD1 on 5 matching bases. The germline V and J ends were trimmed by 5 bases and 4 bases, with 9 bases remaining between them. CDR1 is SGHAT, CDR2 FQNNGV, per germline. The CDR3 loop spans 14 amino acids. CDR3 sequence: CASSRQRYNSPLHF. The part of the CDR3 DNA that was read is TGTGCCAGCAGCCGACAGAGGTATAATTCACCC.

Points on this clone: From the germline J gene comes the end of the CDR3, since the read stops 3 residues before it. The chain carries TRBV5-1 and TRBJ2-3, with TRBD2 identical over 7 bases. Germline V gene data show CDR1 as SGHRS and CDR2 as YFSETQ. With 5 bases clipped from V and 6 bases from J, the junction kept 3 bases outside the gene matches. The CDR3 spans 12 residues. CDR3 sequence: CASSFGGDTQYF. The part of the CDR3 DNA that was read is TGCGCCAGCAGTTTCGGGGGGGATACG.

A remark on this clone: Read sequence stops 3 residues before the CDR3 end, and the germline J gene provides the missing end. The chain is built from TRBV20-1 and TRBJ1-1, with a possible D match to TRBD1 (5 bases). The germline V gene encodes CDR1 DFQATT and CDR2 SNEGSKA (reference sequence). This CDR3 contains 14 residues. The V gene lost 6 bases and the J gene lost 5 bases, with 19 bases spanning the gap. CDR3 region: CSAVRPQGGTEAFF. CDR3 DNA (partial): TGCAGTGCCGTCAGGCCGCAGGGAGGTACTGAA.

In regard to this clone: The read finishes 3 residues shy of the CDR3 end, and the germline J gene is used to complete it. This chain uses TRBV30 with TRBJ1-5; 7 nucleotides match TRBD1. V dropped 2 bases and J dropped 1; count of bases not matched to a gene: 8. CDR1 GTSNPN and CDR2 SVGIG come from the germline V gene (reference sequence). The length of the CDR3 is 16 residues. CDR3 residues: CAWSFNTGVSNQPQHF. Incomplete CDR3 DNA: TGTGCCTGGAGTTTTAACACAGGGGTAAGCAATCAGCCC.

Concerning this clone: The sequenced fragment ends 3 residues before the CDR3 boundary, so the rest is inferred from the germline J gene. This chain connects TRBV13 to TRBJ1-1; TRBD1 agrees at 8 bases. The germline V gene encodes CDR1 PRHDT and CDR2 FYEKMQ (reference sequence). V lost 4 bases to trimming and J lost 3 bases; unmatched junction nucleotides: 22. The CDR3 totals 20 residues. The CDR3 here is CASSSTPGTGYTFPYTEAFF. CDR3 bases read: TGTGCCAGCAGCTCGACCCCCGGGACAGGTTATACGTTTCCTTACACTGAA.

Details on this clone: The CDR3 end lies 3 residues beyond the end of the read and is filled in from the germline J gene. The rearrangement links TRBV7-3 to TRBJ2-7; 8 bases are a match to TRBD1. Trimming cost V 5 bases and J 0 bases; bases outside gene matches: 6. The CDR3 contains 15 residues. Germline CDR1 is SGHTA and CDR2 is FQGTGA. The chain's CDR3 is CASSQGAVSSYEQYF. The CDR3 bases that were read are TGTGCCAGCAGCCAGGGGGCGGTTAGCTCCTACGAG. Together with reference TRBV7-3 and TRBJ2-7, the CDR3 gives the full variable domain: GAGVSQTPSNKVTEKGKYVELRCDPISGHTALYWYRQSLGQGPEFLIYFQGTGAADDSGLPNDRFFAVRPEGSVSTLKIQRTERGDSAVYLCASSQGAVSSYEQYFGPGTRLTVT.

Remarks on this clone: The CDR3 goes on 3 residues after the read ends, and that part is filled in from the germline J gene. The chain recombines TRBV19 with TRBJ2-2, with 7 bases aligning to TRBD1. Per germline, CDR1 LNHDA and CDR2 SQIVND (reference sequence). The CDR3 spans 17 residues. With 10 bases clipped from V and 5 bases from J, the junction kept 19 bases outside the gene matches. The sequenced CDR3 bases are TGTGCCACCCGAAAGGAAACAACAGGGGTCGGTACCGGGGAG. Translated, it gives CATRKETTGVGTGE. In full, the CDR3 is CATRKETTGVGTGELFF.

CDR3 DNA (partial): TGTGCCAGCAGCCCTGAGACAGGGAAGAACACTGAA. This sequence encodes CASSPETGKNTE. The entire CDR3 is CASSPETGKNTEAFF. The rearrangement joins TRBV7-3 to TRBJ1-1; the match to TRBD1 covers 7 bases. The sequenced fragment ends 3 residues before the CDR3 boundary, so the rest is inferred from the germline J gene. Germline CDR1 reads SGHTA; CDR2 reads FQGTGA. V lost 5 bases and J lost 1; bases outside the gene matches: 7. The CDR3 loop spans 15 amino acids.